This T cell receptor (beta chain) was obtained from a study of T cells in Graves' hyperthyroidism and ophthalmopathy. Amplification targeted TCR beta CDR3 regions from RNA transcripts. HTBI primers were the set used in a first-round RT-PCR of the TCR CDR3. TCRdb independently ran MiXCR on the multiplex PCR reads; one entry per CDR3 protein. The repertoire holds 380,000 or so distinct CDR3 sequences, with about 18% as singletons. The CDR3 length is 14 residues. This clonotype was seen more than once but under ten times. It may be a read error: a sequence one base away is much more abundant. Sequenced sample: blood. This receptor was taken from a woman aged 18-35 years with Graves' hyperthyroidism. This sequence joins TRBV12-3 or TRBV12-4 and TRBJ1-2; weak D call: TRBD1 (5 bases). The CDR3 DNA reads as TGTGCCATCAGTTTAGTACAGGTCGGGTATGGCTACACCTTC. Translated, it gives CAISLVQVGYGYTF.